This T cell receptor (beta chain) was captured by sequencing in a study of blood T cell repertoires in COVID-19. The wider study: COVID-19 samples from acute and convalescent phases originated in the United States, Italy and Spain. T cells, B-cell-depleted T cells, or PBMCs provided the cDNA or gDNA that served as material.

As processed by the authors: Reference gene primer amplification gave estimated nucleated cell counts. Assay: immunoSEQ multiplex PCR; the TCRdb copy retains only in-frame clones and omits some. D and trimming were read from the DNA, whereas the V and J calls and clone size are those reported in that table. Altogether approximately 90,000 clones are present, over 60% being singletons, with the ten largest covering about half. V lost 1 base, J lost 3 bases, and 5 bases stayed unmatched. The CDR3 runs to 15 residues. Germline CDR1 ENHRY, CDR2 SYGVKD. The source material was peripheral blood. The chain employs TRBV10-3 and TRBJ1-2, with 7 bases lining up with TRBD1. This clonotype was obtained from a human donor in a cohort sampled during active COVID-19. In nucleotides, the CDR3 is TGTGCCATCAGTGAGTTAAGGGGGCAGGACTATGGCTACACCTTC. Translation gives CAISELRGQDYGYTF.